The 8 T cell receptor beta chains presented below share a single source sample, sequenced in a study of PD-L1 blockade in urothelial cancer. Assay used: immunoSEQ multiplex PCR; TCRdb lists only in-frame clones, some missing. In the table there are tens of thousands of clones, around 90% of which are singletons. The time point: pretreatment peripheral blood. Sample: PBMCs, taken around atezolizumab (anti-PD-L1) treatment. These receptors were taken from a man in his sixties with urothelial cancer.

The chain is built from TRBV9 and TRBJ2-1; TRBD2 agrees at 11 bases. V was clipped by 4 bases and J by 8 bases; unmatched bases: 8. Germline assignment: CDR1 SGDLS and CDR2 YYNGEE. The CDR3 runs to 15 residues. The chain's CDR3 is CASSSIGTSGDEQFF. Written as DNA, the CDR3 is TGTGCCAGCAGCTCGATTGGGACTAGCGGCGATGAGCAGTTCTTC.

J is TRBJ1-5 and V is TRBV2; 9 bases match TRBD1. The CDR3 sequence is 16 residues long. The J segment lost 5 bases and the V segment lost 3 bases, leaving 8 bases of the junction unmatched. CDR1 is SNHLY, CDR2 FYNNEI, per germline. This CDR3 is CASSDDGGQGYQPQHF. In DNA form, the CDR3 reads TGTGCCAGCAGTGATGACGGGGGACAGGGCTATCAGCCCCAGCATTTT. The full variable domain, in which reference TRBV2 and TRBJ1-5 provide the parts outside the CDR3, is EPEVTQTPSHQVTQMGQEVILRCVPISNHLYFYWYRQILGQKVEFLVSFYNNEISEKSEIFDDQFSVERPDGSNFTLKIRSTKLEDSAMYFCASSDDGGQGYQPQHFGDGTRLSIL.

V usage is TRBV5-4 and J usage is TRBJ1-5, with a possible D match to TRBD1 (6 bases). The CDR3 covers 14 residues. CDR1 and CDR2 (germline): SGHNT, YYREEE (reference sequence). V lost 1 base to trimming and J lost 2 bases, with 7 bases between them. In DNA form, the CDR3 reads TGTGCCAGCAGCTTGAAGGGGGGCAATCAGCCCCAGCATTTT. Amino acids: CASSLKGGNQPQHF.

This chain links TRBV2 with TRBJ2-2; 10 nucleotides line up with TRBD2. CDR1 and CDR2 (germline): SNHLY, FYNNEI. J gave up 5 bases and V 2 bases, and 2 bases lay outside the gene matches. The CDR3 extends over 15 amino acids. The CDR3 sequence is CASSELAGVTGELFF. The CDR3 DNA reads TGTGCCAGCAGTGAACTAGCGGGGGTAACCGGGGAGCTGTTTTTT.

The gene calls are TRBV5-3 and TRBJ2-5, with 9 bases that match TRBD2. TRBV5-3 is an open reading frame, and its role is uncertain. Trimming at V came to 0 bases and at J to 2 bases, leaving 5 bases not matched to a gene. The CDR3 length is 16 residues. Written as DNA, the CDR3 is TGTGCCAGAAGCTTGGGGACGACTAGCGGACAAGAGACCCAGTACTTC. It encodes CARSLGTTSGQETQYF.

This clone showed up just once. The chain links TRBV27 to TRBJ1-1; tentatively, D is TRBD1 (5 bases). Deletions cut 5 bases from V and 2 bases from J, with 15 bases between. The CDR3 runs 15 residues. The V gene's germline CDR1 is MNHEY and CDR2 SMNVEV (reference sequence). CDR3 amino acids: CASSPADRVNTEAFF. The CDR3 bases are TGTGCCAGCAGTCCCGCCGACAGAGTTAACACTGAAGCTTTCTTT.

V is TRBV6-5 and J is TRBJ2-7; perhaps TRBD1 as D (6 bases). Trimming removed 6 bases at V and 0 bases at J, with 15 bases between. This CDR3 contains 15 residues. CDR1 is MNHEY, CDR2 SVGAGI, per germline. CDR3 DNA sequence: TGTGCCAGCAGCCCCACAGGGCTCAGCTCCTACGAGCAGTACTTC. Translating gives CASSPTGLSSYEQYF.

This rearrangement joins TRBV19 to TRBJ2-7, with D possibly TRBD1 on 7 matching bases. Trimming stripped 5 bases from V and 1 base from J, with 15 bases between. The germline V gene has CDR1 LNHDA and CDR2 SQIVND (reference sequence). The CDR3 covers 15 residues. CDR3 coding DNA: TGTGCCAGTAGTCCTTGGGACAGCGGGTCCTACGAGCAGTACTTC. It codes for CASSPWDSGSYEQYF.